This T cell receptor (beta chain) was identified in a study of cytomegalovirus exposure and HLA in healthy donors. Study-level points and caveats: Productive rates of about 90% or about 30% were seen for most TCR beta V segments in an earlier analysis. Common viral pathogens were later found to be apparently linked to several of the most significant clusters.

PCR amplification relied on 60 Vbeta primers (plus 13 Jbeta primers). Study processing details: The count from a later analysis was 79 million or so unique TCR beta chains, 9.5 million to 11 million of them shared. TCRdb's table, derived via immunoSEQ multiplex PCR, lists solely in-frame clones and lacks some. Clone size and the V and J calls come from that table; the DNA yielded D and trimming. The repertoire holds roughly 180,000 clones, with approximately 79% as singletons. J was trimmed by 8 bases and V by 1 base; bases with no gene match: 4. Germline V lookup: CDR1 LGHNA, CDR2 YSLEER. The CDR3 has 14 amino acids. When sampled, the donors appeared nominally healthy, though they likely had unrecorded immune exposures. For this clone: Its cognate antigen is unknown.

Sequences were obtained from PBMCs. This sequence joins TRBV4-3 and TRBJ1-2, with 10 bases aligning to TRBD1. The source is a girl aged 5 to 17 in good health and CMV-seropositive. DNA for the CDR3: TGCGCCAGCAGCCAAGGACAGGGGGCTCGAGGCTACACCTTC. Translated, it gives CASSQGQGARGYTF.